One sample yielded the 17 T cell receptor beta chains listed below, sequenced in a study of cytomegalovirus exposure and HLA in healthy donors. 60 Vbeta and 13 Jbeta primers were used in PCR. Profiling relied on immunoSEQ multiplex PCR, and the TCRdb table lists in-frame clones only, not all of them. There are 210,000 or so clones in the sample; 75% to 85% occur only once, and around 2.9% lies in the top ten. The sequencing input was PBMCs. These TCRs come from a woman aged 60-75 years in good health and CMV-seropositive.

The chain recombines TRBV5-1 with TRBJ2-6; 8 bases map to TRBD1. Germline V gene lookup returns CDR1 SGHRS and CDR2 YFSETQ. There are 16 residues in the CDR3. The J segment lost 3 bases and the V segment lost 3 bases, leaving 5 bases of the junction unmatched. For the CDR3, the DNA is TGCGCCAGCAGCTGGGACAGGCCTGTTGGGGCCAACGTCCTGACTTTC. Translated: CASSWDRPVGANVLTF. The full variable domain, its missing parts supplied by reference TRBV5-1 and TRBJ2-6, is KAGVTQTPRYLIKTRGQQVTLSCSPISGHRSVSWYQQTPGQGLQFLFEYFSETQRNKGNFPGRFSGRQFSNSRSEMNVSTLELGDSALYLCASSWDRPVGANVLTFGAGSRLTVL.

V and J are TRBV5-5 and TRBJ2-3; 8 bases map to TRBD1. Trimming took 2 bases from V and 6 from J; bases not matched to a gene: 5. The CDR3 sequence is 14 residues long. Germline CDR1 reads SGHKS; CDR2 reads YYEKEE (reference sequence). CDR3 sequence reads: CASSLGQGSDTQYF. CDR3 nucleotides: TGTGCCAGCAGCTTAGGACAGGGATCGGATACGCAGTATTTT.

The chain has TRBV9 and TRBJ1-1; possible D gene TRBD1, 5 bases. Germline CDR1 is SGDLS and CDR2 is YYNGEE. V was pared by 4 bases and J by 5 bases, with 15 bases between. This CDR3 has 14 residues. The CDR3 DNA reads as TGTGCCAGCAGCCCTGTGGCAGGGCGAACTGAAGCTTTCTTT. It codes for CASSPVAGRTEAFF.

The rearrangement joins TRBV6-5 to TRBJ1-2; tentatively, D is TRBD1 (6 bases). Per the germline V gene, CDR1 is MNHEY and CDR2 is SVGAGI. V was cut by 5 bases and J by 6 bases, with 19 bases left in between. This CDR3 is built from 15 residues. CDR3 coding DNA: TGTGCCAGCAGTCCCCGCCCATGGGGGGGCAATGGCTACACCTTC. Its protein is CASSPRPWGGNGYTF.

The chain combines TRBV18 with TRBJ1-1; D is undetermined. Germline CDR1 and CDR2: KGHSH and LQKENI. The CDR3 consists of 13 residues. Trimming took 0 bases from V and 0 from J, leaving 2 bases between them. The DNA for the CDR3 is TGTGCCAGCTCACCACCCATGAACACTGAAGCTTTCTTT. It codes for CASSPPMNTEAFF.

The genes are TRBV7-2 and TRBJ1-6; D is unclear. The CDR3 sequence is 13 residues long. Germline V gene sequence: CDR1 SGHTA, CDR2 FQGNSA. The V end was cut by 5 bases, the J end by 10 bases, with 12 bases between. CDR3 protein: CASSQYSGSPLHF. The CDR3 region has the DNA TGTGCCAGCAGCCAATATTCAGGATCACCCCTCCACTTT.

J is TRBJ1-3 and V is TRBV5-5, with a tentative D call TRBD1 (5 bases). The CDR3 is 15 amino acids. V shed 1 base and J shed 1 base, with 9 bases lying between them. CDR1 is SGHKS, CDR2 YYEKEE, per germline (reference sequence). This CDR3 reads CASSLLRGSGNTIYF. CDR3 DNA sequence: TGTGCCAGCAGCTTGTTACGGGGGTCTGGAAACACCATATATTTT.

This rearrangement joins TRBV5-1 to TRBJ2-7; 8 bases are a match to TRBD1. The CDR3 contains 15 residues. Germline V lookup: CDR1 SGHRS, CDR2 YFSETQ. V gave up 2 bases and J gave up 2 bases; unmatched junction bases: 6. The CDR3 loop reads CASSLGTGLTYEQYF. As DNA, the CDR3 is TGCGCCAGCAGCTTAGGGACAGGCCTAACCTACGAGCAGTACTTC.

The chain carries TRBV28 and TRBJ2-1; 7 bases map to TRBD1. CDR3 length equals 14 residues. The ends lost 8 bases at V and 6 bases at J; junction bases unmatched: 10. Germline V lookup: CDR1 MDHEN, CDR2 SYDVKM. CDR3 sequence reads: CASGTATLVNEQFF. CDR3 bases: TGTGCCAGCGGGACAGCTACCTTAGTCAATGAGCAGTTCTTC.

The V call is TRBV5-8, the J call TRBJ2-7; 7 bases are shared with TRBD2. V trimming: 5 bases; J trimming: 3 bases; junction bases outside the gene matches: 8. The CDR3 sequence is 14 residues long. Germline values: CDR1 SGHTS, CDR2 YDEGEE. DNA for the CDR3: TGTGCCAGCAGAAACCGGGACTACTTCTACGAGCAGTACTTC. As protein: CASRNRDYFYEQYF.

This clone was detected only once. In DNA, the CDR3 is TGCGCCAGCAGCCAAGATTTGGAGGTGGATTCACCCCTCCACTTT. This translates into CASSQDLEVDSPLHF. The chain joins TRBV4-3 to TRBJ1-6; D is unclear. The CDR3 extends over 15 amino acids. Germline lookup yields CDR1 LGHNA and CDR2 YSLEER. V dropped 0 bases and J dropped 8 bases, with 11 bases sitting between them.

The V call is TRBV19, the J call TRBJ2-7; 10 nucleotides agree with TRBD1. The CDR3 is 14 amino acids. The J segment lost 1 base and the V segment lost 5 bases, leaving 2 bases of the junction unmatched. Germline CDR1 is LNHDA and CDR2 is SQIVND (reference sequence). The CDR3 reads CASSGGQGSYEQYF. The CDR3 DNA is TGTGCCAGTAGTGGGGGACAGGGGTCCTACGAGCAGTACTTC.

This clone has only a few counts. Written as DNA, the CDR3 is TGTGCCAGCAGCTTGGCCTTGAGACCTATCGGGGCCCAGTACTTC. It yields the protein CASSLALRPIGAQYF. V and J are TRBV5-6 and TRBJ2-5, with a weak D call TRBD2 (5 bases). Trimming left V 0 bases short and J 9 bases short, with 18 bases between. This CDR3 spans 15 amino acids. CDR1 SGHDT and CDR2 YYEEEE come from the germline V gene.

The chain employs TRBV9 and TRBJ1-5; weak D call: TRBD1 (6 bases). V lost 2 bases and J 5 bases, leaving 14 bases between the germline ends. Germline CDR1 SGDLS, CDR2 YYNGEE. This CDR3 is 15 amino acids long. The CDR3 protein is CASSVDQGMHQPQHF. Here the CDR3 DNA reads TGTGCCAGCAGCGTTGACCAGGGGATGCATCAGCCCCAGCATTTT.

The chain recombines TRBV29-1 with TRBJ2-3; perhaps TRBD1 as D (6 bases). CDR1 and CDR2 from the germline V gene are SQVTM and ANQGSEA. The CDR3 totals 13 residues. V was cut by 5 bases and J by 2 bases, with 11 bases left in between. CDR3 sequence (DNA): TGCAGCGTTACAGGGTCCTCCACAGATACGCAGTATTTT. Protein product: CSVTGSSTDTQYF.

V gene TRBV6-1 combines with J gene TRBJ2-5; D remains ambiguous. Between the trimmed V and J ends, which lost 1 base and 7 bases, there was a span of 13 bases. From germline, CDR1 is MNHNS and CDR2 SASEGT. This CDR3 contains 14 residues. This CDR3 reads CASSEGPASGTQYF. CDR3 bases: TGTGCCAGCAGTGAAGGGCCGGCCTCGGGGACCCAGTACTTC.

A few counts support this clone. The chain carries TRBV7-9 and TRBJ1-1; D gene ambiguous. CDR1 SEHNR and CDR2 FQNEAQ come from the germline V gene (reference sequence). V was cut by 5 bases and J by 6 bases, with 16 bases left in between. This CDR3 is built from 14 residues. CDR3 DNA sequence: TGTGCCAGCAGCACCCAAGGTCGAGGCGCTGAAGCTTTCTTT. Its protein is CASSTQGRGAEAFF.